The 28 T cell receptor beta chains reported below all come from one sample, sequenced in a study of blood T cell repertoires in COVID-19. The protocol was immunoSEQ multiplex PCR, while the TCRdb copy is restricted to in-frame clones and leaves out a portion. Counted here are 150,000 to 200,000 clones, 75% to 90% occurring once; the ten biggest clones make up approximately 2.1%. What was sequenced was PBMCs or T cells enriched from blood (not recorded which). These receptors were collected from a woman under 40 who had recovered from COVID-19.

CDR3 loop: CASSDGLSEQFF. CDR3 DNA: TGTGCCAGCAGCGACGGACTCTCTGAGCAGTTCTTC. The chain uses TRBV11-3 and TRBJ2-1, with D possibly matching TRBD2 (5 bases). V was shortened by 5 bases and J by 9 bases, with 11 bases between the two germline ends. This CDR3 spans 12 amino acids. Germline loops: CDR1 SGHNT, CDR2 YENEEA.

The chain has TRBV29-1 and TRBJ2-3; D possibly corresponds to TRBD1 (6 bases). V was pared by 4 bases and J by 5 bases, with 16 bases between. CDR1 and CDR2 from the germline V gene are SQVTM and ANQGSEA. The CDR3 spans 14 residues. The CDR3 protein is CSVAPTGKGDTQYF. As DNA, the CDR3 is TGCAGCGTTGCGCCTACAGGGAAGGGAGATACGCAGTATTTT.

The V call is TRBV19, the J call TRBJ1-1; possible D gene TRBD1, 5 bases. The CDR3 contains 13 residues. CDR1 and CDR2 from the germline V gene are LNHDA and SQIVND (reference sequence). Deletions cut 5 bases from V and 4 bases from J, with 11 bases between. The CDR3 nucleotides read TGTGCCAGTAGTTGGGAGGGGCGCACTGAAGCTTTCTTT. Protein: CASSWEGRTEAFF.

J is TRBJ2-1 and V is TRBV9; the D gene is possibly TRBD1 (6 bases). Germline CDR1 and CDR2: SGDLS and YYNGEE. This CDR3 has 12 amino acids. Trimming took off 0 bases at V and 10 bases at J, with 8 bases between the two ends. The CDR3 sequence is CASSVADREQFF. The CDR3 DNA sequence: TGTGCCAGCAGCGTAGCCGACAGGGAGCAGTTCTTC.

This clone has just a few counts. This rearrangement joins TRBV15 to TRBJ1-4; tentatively, D is TRBD1 (5 bases). This CDR3 is 14 amino acids long. Trimming cost V 3 bases and J 7 bases, with 12 bases left between them. Germline values: CDR1 LNHNV, CDR2 YYDKDF (reference sequence). CDR3 DNA sequence: TGTGCCACCAGCAGCTCCGGGCAGGGTGAAAAACTGTTTTTT. Translated: CATSSSGQGEKLFF.

V and J are TRBV18 and TRBJ2-1; 10 bases are a match to TRBD2. The CDR3 spans 15 residues. V was clipped by 3 bases and J by 5 bases; unmatched bases: 4. The germline V gene has CDR1 KGHSH and CDR2 LQKENI. DNA for the CDR3: TGTGCCAGCTCACCGGGACTAGCGCCGAACAATGAGCAGTTCTTC. Protein product: CASSPGLAPNNEQFF.

The V and J genes are TRBV11-3 and TRBJ1-5, with D hard to call. V lost 2 bases and J lost 4, with 6 bases in between. Germline values: CDR1 SGHNT, CDR2 YENEEA. The CDR3 runs 13 residues. The CDR3 loop is CASSLSRNQPQHF. CDR3 nucleotides: TGTGCCAGCAGCTTATCCAGGAATCAGCCCCAGCATTTT.

The chain employs TRBV11-2 and TRBJ2-1; 10 bases are a match to TRBD2. Germline loops: CDR1 SGHAT, CDR2 FQNNGV. The CDR3 length is 18 residues. The J segment lost 5 bases and the V segment lost 2 bases, leaving 12 bases of the junction unmatched. DNA of the CDR3: TGTGCCAGCAGCTTACGGCTAGCGGGAGTAGGAGGACACAATGAGCAGTTCTTC. Encoded protein: CASSLRLAGVGGHNEQFF.

The J gene is TRBJ2-7, the V gene TRBV2; 8 bases agree with TRBD1. The CDR3 spans 12 residues. After removal of 8 bases from V and 2 bases from J, the junction contained 2 bases not matched to a gene. CDR1 and CDR2 from the germline V gene are SNHLY and FYNNEI. CDR3 sequence reads: CASGTGTYEQYF. DNA for the CDR3: TGTGCCAGCGGGACAGGTACCTACGAGCAGTACTTC. Drawing the rest from reference TRBV2 and TRBJ2-7, the complete variable domain is EPEVTQTPSHQVTQMGQEVILRCVPISNHLYFYWYRQILGQKVEFLVSFYNNEISEKSEIFDDQFSVERPDGSNFTLKIRSTKLEDSAMYFCASGTGTYEQYFGPGTRLTVT.

The chain has TRBV21-1 and TRBJ1-2. TRBV21-1 is an annotated pseudogene. This CDR3 contains 16 residues. The CDR3, as DNA: TGTGCCAGCAGCAATGGTAGGGAGGGAGGTAACTATGGCTACACCTTC. This translates into CASSNGREGGNYGYTF.

CDR3 in DNA: TGTGCCAGCAGCTGGTGGACTGCAACTAATGAAAAACTGTTTTTT. Protein sequence: CASSWWTATNEKLFF. The V gene is TRBV5-6, the J gene TRBJ1-4; D call uncertain. From germline, CDR1 is SGHDT and CDR2 YYEEEE. CDR3 size: 15 residues. The ends were cut back, 3 bases at V and 0 bases at J, with 9 bases in the middle.

This chain joins TRBV30 and TRBJ1-2; 7 bases are a match to TRBD1. From germline, CDR1 is GTSNPN and CDR2 SVGIG (reference sequence). The CDR3 extends over 15 amino acids. V shed 1 base and J 0 bases; nucleotides not matched to a gene: 5. The CDR3 DNA is TGTGCCTGGAGTGGACAGGGTGAAACTAACTATGGCTACACCTTC. Its protein product is CAWSGQGETNYGYTF.

The chain has TRBV4-3 and TRBJ2-7; 9 positions agree with TRBD1. Germline loops: CDR1 LGHNA, CDR2 YSLEER. The CDR3 has 15 amino acids. Trimming took 0 bases from V and 7 from J; bases not matched to a gene: 7. CDR3 loop: CASSQDTQGAGEQYF. In DNA, the CDR3 is TGCGCCAGCAGCCAAGATACACAGGGGGCAGGGGAGCAGTACTTC.

The chain has TRBV7-8 and TRBJ1-2; a possible D gene is TRBD1 (5 bases). V was cut by 7 bases and J by 5 bases, with 17 bases left in between. The CDR3 length is 14 residues. CDR1 SGHVS and CDR2 FQNEAQ come from the germline V gene. The CDR3 reads CASNPGGGWYGYTF. CDR3 bases: TGTGCCAGCAACCCGGGGGGTGGGTGGTATGGCTACACCTTC.

The chain couples TRBV6-5 to TRBJ2-3, with 8 bases aligning to TRBD1. Germline trimming cut 4 bases from V and 5 bases from J; bases unmatched to any gene: 11. Per germline, CDR1 MNHEY and CDR2 SVGAGI. The CDR3 contains 16 residues. For the CDR3, the DNA is TGTGCCAGCAGTTTAGGTACAGGGGGTATGAGAGATACGCAGTATTTT. Translating gives CASSLGTGGMRDTQYF.

The V call is TRBV25-1, the J call TRBJ2-5; 7 nucleotides match TRBD1. The CDR3 has 16 residues. Germline loops: CDR1 MGHDK, CDR2 SYGVNS. After removal of 1 base from V and 2 bases from J, the junction contained 7 bases not matched to a gene. CDR3 sequence reads: CASSEWKGARQETQYF. The CDR3 coding sequence is TGTGCCAGCAGTGAATGGAAGGGGGCGAGGCAAGAGACCCAGTACTTC.

The chain has TRBV5-1 and TRBJ1-2; 11 bases match TRBD1. V trimming: 2 bases; J trimming: 0 bases; junction bases outside the gene matches: 6. The V gene's germline CDR1 is SGHRS and CDR2 YFSETQ. The length of the CDR3 is 17 residues. CDR3 residues: CASSFGDRGIANYGYTF. CDR3 sequence (DNA): TGCGCCAGCAGCTTTGGGGACAGGGGGATAGCTAACTATGGCTACACCTTC.

The count of this clone is one. Here the CDR3 reads CASSEWGTGGGNTIYF. CDR3 sequence (DNA): TGTGCCAGCAGTGAATGGGGGACAGGGGGTGGAAACACCATATATTTT. The J gene is TRBJ1-3, the V gene TRBV25-1, with 11 bases lining up with TRBD1. CDR1 is MGHDK, CDR2 SYGVNS, per germline. The CDR3 is made up of 16 amino acids. Unmatched junction bases numbered 2, after V lost 1 base and J lost 3 bases. Together with reference TRBV25-1 and TRBJ1-3, the CDR3 gives the full variable domain: EADIYQTPRYLVIGTGKKITLECSQTMGHDKMYWYQQDPGMELHLIHYSYGVNSTEKGDLSSESTVSRIRTEHFPLTLESARPSHTSQYLCASSEWGTGGGNTIYFGEGSWLTVV.

The CDR3 DNA is TGTGCCAGCATCCGACAGGGATCCCTTTATGGCTACACCTTC. It yields the protein CASIRQGSLYGYTF. The chain uses TRBV6-5 and TRBJ1-2; 7 positions match TRBD1. Germline V gives CDR1 MNHEY, CDR2 SVGAGI. After removal of 7 bases from V and 5 bases from J, the junction contained 10 bases not matched to a gene. CDR3 length equals 14 residues.

The CDR3 sequence is CASSLPEQAGIYGYTF. The CDR3, as DNA: TGTGCCAGCAGCTTACCTGAGCAGGCCGGAATCTATGGCTACACCTTC. The chain couples TRBV7-2 to TRBJ1-2; D is unresolved. V was clipped by 2 bases and J by 4 bases, with 17 bases between them. The CDR3 totals 16 residues. Germline values: CDR1 SGHTA, CDR2 FQGNSA.

The chain employs TRBV7-6 and TRBJ1-3, with 9 bases identical to TRBD1. The CDR3 consists of 17 residues. The V gene end was trimmed by 1 base and the J gene end by 3 bases; junction bases not matched to a gene: 7. Germline V gene sequence: CDR1 SGHVS, CDR2 FNYEAQ. For the CDR3, the DNA is TGTGCCAGCAGCTTAGTTCAAACAGGGGGCCGTGGAAACACCATATATTTT. Translated: CASSLVQTGGRGNTIYF. Variable domain in full (rest from reference TRBV7-6 and TRBJ1-3): GAGVSQSPRYKVTKRGQDVALRCDPISGHVSLYWYRQALGQGPEFLTYFNYEAQQDKSGLPNDRFSAERPEGSISTLTIQRTEQRDSAMYRCASSLVQTGGRGNTIYFGEGSWLTVV.

The chain uses TRBV6-6 and TRBJ2-2; 7 nucleotides agree with TRBD2. Germline V gene lookup returns CDR1 MNHNY and CDR2 SVGAGI (reference sequence). This CDR3 has 14 residues. With 5 bases clipped from V and 6 bases from J, the junction kept 6 bases outside the gene matches. The CDR3 region has the DNA TGTGCCAGCAGTGGGACCAGCGGGGCCGGGGAGCTGTTTTTT. Protein sequence: CASSGTSGAGELFF.

The chain recombines TRBV11-3 with TRBJ2-3; 10 positions agree with TRBD1. V was pared by 1 base and J by 2 bases, with 6 bases of the junction left unmatched. The germline V gene encodes CDR1 SGHNT and CDR2 YENEEA. The CDR3 contains 17 residues. The CDR3 coding sequence is TGTGCCAGCAGCTTAGGCACCGGGACAGGGGACACAGATACGCAGTATTTT. Its protein product is CASSLGTGTGDTDTQYF.

Only a few counts were recorded for this clone. The chain uses TRBV19 and TRBJ2-1, with 8 bases lining up with TRBD2. Looked up from germline, CDR1 is LNHDA and CDR2 is SQIVND (reference sequence). This CDR3 contains 14 residues. Trimming cost V 7 bases and J 3 bases; bases outside gene matches: 5. The CDR3 sequence: CASKRRGDYNEQFF. The DNA for the CDR3 is TGTGCCAGTAAACGGCGGGGGGACTACAATGAGCAGTTCTTC.

The table lists this clone with a count of one. The V call is TRBV15, the J call TRBJ2-2, with a possible D match to TRBD2 (5 bases). Germline V gene lookup returns CDR1 LNHNV and CDR2 YYDKDF (reference sequence). V was trimmed by 1 base and J by 6 bases, leaving 6 bases between them. The CDR3 loop spans 13 amino acids. CDR3 region: CATSRAGSGELFF. The CDR3 region has the DNA TGTGCCACCAGCAGAGCGGGGTCCGGGGAGCTGTTTTTT.

This chain joins TRBV6-6 and TRBJ1-2; TRBD1 agrees at 10 bases. The length of the CDR3 is 15 residues. Germline V lookup: CDR1 MNHNY, CDR2 SVGAGI (reference sequence). V lost 4 bases and J lost 6; bases outside the gene matches: 8. The CDR3 coding sequence is TGTGCCAGCAGTTCACCCGGGACAGGGGAGCATGGCTACACCTTC. It encodes CASSSPGTGEHGYTF.

The rearrangement links TRBV15 to TRBJ1-2; D uncertain. Looked up from germline, CDR1 is LNHNV and CDR2 is YYDKDF (reference sequence). Trimming stripped 5 bases from V and 2 bases from J, with 12 bases between. This CDR3 spans 14 amino acids. The DNA for the CDR3 is TGTGCCACCAGCTCCCGACACAGAAACTATGGCTACACCTTC. This encodes CATSSRHRNYGYTF. Based on the CDR3 plus reference TRBV15 and TRBJ1-2, the full variable domain is DAMVIQNPRYQVTQFGKPVTLSCSQTLNHNVMYWYQQKSSQAPKLLFHYYDKDFNNEADTPDNFQSRRPNTSFCFLDIRSPGLGDTAMYLCATSSRHRNYGYTFGSGTRLTVV.

V usage is TRBV27 and J usage is TRBJ2-6; D call uncertain. Germline V gene data show CDR1 as MNHEY and CDR2 as SMNVEV (reference sequence). V dropped 3 bases and J dropped 0 bases, with 6 bases sitting between them. The CDR3 totals 15 residues. CDR3 DNA: TGTGCCAGCAGTTTGTATAGCTCTGGGGCCAACGTCCTGACTTTC. This sequence encodes CASSLYSSGANVLTF. Combining the CDR3 with reference TRBV27 and TRBJ2-6 gives the whole variable domain EAQVTQNPRYLITVTGKKLTVTCSQNMNHEYMSWYRQDPGLGLRQIYYSMNVEVTDKGDVPEGYKVSRKEKRNFPLILESPSPNQTSLYFCASSLYSSGANVLTFGAGSRLTVL.